These 15 T cell receptor beta chains were sequenced from one sample in a study of cytomegalovirus exposure and HLA in healthy donors. TCRdb's table, derived via immunoSEQ multiplex PCR, lists solely in-frame clones and lacks some. This sample carries 71,000 or so clones, less than 95% of them seen once, and the ten largest clones take more than 1%. The sample comprised PBMCs. These receptors were taken from a young woman in good health and CMV-seronegative.

The genes are TRBV13 and TRBJ2-1; 8 nucleotides agree with TRBD2. Per the germline V gene, CDR1 is PRHDT and CDR2 is FYEKMQ (reference sequence). CDR3 length equals 13 residues. With V trimmed by 5 bases and J by 5 bases, 2 bases remained unmatched. The CDR3 DNA reads TGTGCCAGCAGCGGAGCGGGGGACAATGAGCAGTTCTTC. Amino acid sequence: CASSGAGDNEQFF.

The chain couples TRBV7-3 to TRBJ2-2; 10 bases are a match to TRBD2. V dropped 0 bases and J dropped 4; count of bases not matched to a gene: 5. This CDR3 has 17 amino acids. The germline CDR1 and CDR2 sequences are SGHTA and FQGTGA. The CDR3 region is CASSLTGPSGSTGELFF. As DNA, the CDR3 is TGTGCCAGCAGCTTAACCGGGCCTAGCGGGAGCACCGGGGAGCTGTTTTTT.

The J gene is TRBJ2-7, the V gene TRBV27; tentative D call: TRBD2 (6 bases). V gave up 3 bases and J gave up 2 bases, with 11 bases separating them. The CDR3 contains 14 residues. Looked up from germline, CDR1 is MNHEY and CDR2 is SMNVEV (reference sequence). The CDR3 sequence: CASSFGDSTYEQYF. The CDR3 DNA reads TGTGCCAGCAGTTTCGGGGACTCCACCTACGAGCAGTACTTC.

CDR3: CSVADTYEQYF. The CDR3 bases are TGCAGCGTTGCTGACACCTACGAGCAGTACTTC. The chain combines TRBV29-1 with TRBJ2-7; D unclear. The V end lost 4 bases, the J end lost 2 bases, and 6 bases lay between the germline ends. CDR3 length: 11 amino acids. CDR1 and CDR2 (germline): SQVTM, ANQGSEA.

The CDR3 DNA sequence: TGTGCCAGCAGCGCTACAGGGACAACTAATGAAAAACTGTTTTTT. Translated: CASSATGTTNEKLFF. The chain carries TRBV9 and TRBJ1-4, with TRBD1 as a possible D gene (6 bases). This CDR3 spans 15 amino acids. The germline V gene encodes CDR1 SGDLS and CDR2 YYNGEE. V lost 3 bases to trimming and J lost 0 bases, with 9 bases between them. Full variable domain (rest looked up from reference TRBV9 and TRBJ1-4): DSGVTQTPKHLITATGQRVTLRCSPRSGDLSVYWYQQSLDQGLQFLIQYYNGEERAKGNILERFSAQQFPDLHSELNLSSLELGDSALYFCASSATGTTNEKLFFGSGTQLSVL.

J is TRBJ2-2 and V is TRBV6-4, with TRBD1 matching over 10 bases. CDR1 is MRHNA, CDR2 SNTAGT, per germline. The CDR3 consists of 15 residues. Trimming removed 4 bases from V and 3 bases from J; junction bases left unmatched: 2. The CDR3 sequence: CASSAGTGDTGELFF. CDR3 nucleotides: TGTGCCAGCAGTGCAGGGACAGGGGACACCGGGGAGCTGTTTTTT.

V usage is TRBV5-5 and J usage is TRBJ2-7; D is possibly TRBD1 (6 bases). This CDR3 region has 13 residues. CDR1 is SGHKS and CDR2 is YYEKEE in the germline V gene (reference sequence). Trimming removed 4 bases from V and 2 bases from J, with 10 bases in between. The CDR3 region is CASSPDRPYEQYF. The CDR3 DNA reads as TGTGCCAGCAGCCCAGACAGGCCCTACGAGCAGTACTTC.

The chain employs TRBV5-1 and TRBJ1-6, with a possible D match to TRBD1 (6 bases). There are 19 residues in the CDR3. Trimming took off 5 bases at V and 0 bases at J, with 21 bases between the two ends. CDR1 is SGHRS, CDR2 YFSETQ, per germline. The CDR3 is CASRQVRGATNSYNSPLHF. The CDR3 DNA reads as TGCGCCAGCAGACAAGTTCGGGGGGCGACTAACTCCTATAATTCACCCCTCCACTTT.

This clone was counted once. The chain carries TRBV27 and TRBJ1-5; 8 positions match TRBD1. Germline CDR1 is MNHEY and CDR2 is SMNVEV (reference sequence). The CDR3 covers 14 residues. J lost 5 bases, V lost 3 bases, and 3 bases had no gene match. The CDR3 bases are TGTGCCAGCAGTTTGGTGACAGGGGATCAGCCCCAGCATTTT. Translation: CASSLVTGDQPQHF.

This clone was counted between two and nine times. This rearrangement joins TRBV6-1 to TRBJ1-2; D remains ambiguous. Germline-derived CDR1 and CDR2 are MNHNS and SASEGT. The length of the CDR3 is 13 residues. Between the trimmed V and J ends, which lost 5 bases and 4 bases, there was a span of 11 bases. CDR3 sequence (DNA): TGTGCCAGCAGTTCTGTGGAGCTCTATGGCTACACCTTC. This translates into CASSSVELYGYTF.

CDR3 sequence (DNA): TGTGCCAGCAGTTACCGCACAGGGGGTCGGGAGACCCAGTACTTC. Residues: CASSYRTGGRETQYF. The J gene is TRBJ2-5, the V gene TRBV6-6, with 8 bases aligning to TRBD1. CDR1 is MNHNY and CDR2 is SVGAGI in the germline V gene (reference sequence). V was clipped by 2 bases and J by 5 bases; unmatched bases: 7. This CDR3 comprises 15 residues.

The V call is TRBV7-9, the J call TRBJ1-1; D possibly corresponds to TRBD1 (6 bases). The CDR3 length is 13 residues. V was shortened by 6 bases and J by 1 base, with 9 bases between the two germline ends. Looked up from germline, CDR1 is SEHNR and CDR2 is FQNEAQ (reference sequence). CDR3 protein: CASRAQGNTEAFF. The CDR3, as DNA: TGTGCCAGCAGGGCACAGGGGAACACTGAAGCTTTCTTT.

The chain links TRBV7-9 to TRBJ2-4; tentatively, D is TRBD2 (7 bases). The V end was cut by 6 bases, the J end by 8 bases, with 14 bases between. Germline V gene data show CDR1 as SEHNR and CDR2 as FQNEAQ (reference sequence). The CDR3 sequence is 13 residues long. CDR3 region: CASSRGALDIQYF. The DNA for the CDR3 is TGTGCCAGCAGTCGGGGGGCCCTTGACATTCAGTACTTC.

The CDR3 region is CASSPNLGPLIVETQYF. DNA of the CDR3: TGTGCCAGCAGCCCAAATTTGGGGCCGTTAATAGTGGAGACCCAGTACTTC. The chain couples TRBV7-2 to TRBJ2-5, with a weak D call TRBD1 (5 bases). CDR1 and CDR2 from the germline V gene are SGHTA and FQGNSA. The CDR3 extends over 17 amino acids. Trimming took off 5 bases at V and 5 bases at J, with 24 bases between the two ends.

The V call is TRBV5-1, the J call TRBJ2-4; 7 nucleotides agree with TRBD1. After removal of 0 bases from V and 3 bases from J, the junction contained 6 bases not matched to a gene. Germline lookup yields CDR1 SGHRS and CDR2 YFSETQ. The length of the CDR3 is 16 residues. The CDR3 nucleotides are TGCGCCAGCAGCTTGGGAGGGGGCGCCGACAAAAACATTCAGTACTTC. Its protein is CASSLGGGADKNIQYF.